The clone carrying this TCR beta chain was seen a handful of times. Its antigen remains unidentified. TCRdb reprocessed the reads via MiXCR and lists one record per CDR3 protein. This sample has about 310,000 distinct CDR3 sequences; 25% occur once, and the top ten carry about an eighth. V was shortened by 1 base and J by 1 base, with 7 bases between the two germline ends. Per germline, CDR1 LNHNV and CDR2 YYDKDF (reference sequence). The CDR3 totals 14 residues. The source of the sample is a study of T cell repertoires in cytomegalovirus infection. Study in general: Matching HLA type, along with CMV infection, was indicated by public TCR beta signatures. Study-wide results and caveats: Of the TCR beta families, the public ones yielded a cumulative frequency that identified carriers of CMV plus the relevant HLA. Clonotypes of TCR beta that were HLA-C-restricted and CMV-specific dominated the ex vivo response.

The sequenced sample was cultured PBMCs, obtained from culture after CMV antigen stimulation. The source is a human donor in good health (CMV status not recorded). Some clones in this sample may be carry-over from other donors' samples. The chain combines TRBV15 with TRBJ2-5; D unresolved. CDR3 nucleotides: TGTGCCACCAGCAGAGGACCCCCCCAAGAGACCCAGTACTTC. As protein: CATSRGPPQETQYF.